This T cell receptor beta chain stems from a study of identical twins. General study findings and limits: Cross-sectional statistical analysis, not tracking of the same donors, underpinned the conclusions. Analyses of zero insertions could, in part, be confounded by invariant MAIT and iNKT cells. Models came in too low on out-of-frame TCR alpha sharing in monozygotic twins.

One entry per CDR3 protein results from TCRdb running MiXCR on the 5' RACE reads. The table records about 450,000 distinct CDR3 sequences, 18% of them present only once. Germline loops: CDR1 SQVTM, CDR2 ANQGSEA. The CDR3 runs to 12 residues. V lost 8 bases, J lost 6 bases, and 13 bases lay in between. Only a few counts were recorded for this clonotype. The antigen is not known. Sequenced: naive T cells sorted from blood. The chain uses TRBV29-1 and TRBJ2-2, with D unresolved. The origin of this receptor is a man aged 45-65 years in good health. CDR3 in amino acids: CSLRTKSGELFF. CDR3 sequence (DNA): TGCAGCCTCCGGACCAAGTCCGGGGAGCTGTTTTTT.